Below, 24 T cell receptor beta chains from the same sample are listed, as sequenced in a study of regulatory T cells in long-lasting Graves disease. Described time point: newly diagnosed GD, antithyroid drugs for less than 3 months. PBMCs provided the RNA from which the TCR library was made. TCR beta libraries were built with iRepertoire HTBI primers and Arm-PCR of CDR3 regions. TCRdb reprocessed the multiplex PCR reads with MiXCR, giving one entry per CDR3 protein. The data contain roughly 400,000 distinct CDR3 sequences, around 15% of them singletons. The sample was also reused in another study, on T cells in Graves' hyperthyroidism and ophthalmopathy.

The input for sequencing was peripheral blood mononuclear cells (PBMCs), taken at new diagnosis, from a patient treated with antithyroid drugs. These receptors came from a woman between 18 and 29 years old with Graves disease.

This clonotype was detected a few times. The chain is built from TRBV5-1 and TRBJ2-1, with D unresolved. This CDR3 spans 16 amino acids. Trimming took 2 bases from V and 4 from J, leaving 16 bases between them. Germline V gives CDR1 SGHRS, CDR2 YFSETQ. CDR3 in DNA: TGCGCCAGCAGCTTCGGACCGACCCTGCTTTACAATGAGCAGTTCTTC. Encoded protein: CASSFGPTLLYNEQFF.

The CDR3 DNA reads TGTGCCAGTAGTATGGGGGGCTGGGAGACCCAGTACTTC. This encodes CASSMGGWETQYF. This chain uses TRBV19 with TRBJ2-5; D tentatively reads TRBD1 or TRBD2 (6 bases each). With 3 bases removed from V and 5 bases from J, the gap between germline ends came to 10 bases. CDR1 is LNHDA, CDR2 SQIVND, per germline (reference sequence). The CDR3 consists of 13 residues.

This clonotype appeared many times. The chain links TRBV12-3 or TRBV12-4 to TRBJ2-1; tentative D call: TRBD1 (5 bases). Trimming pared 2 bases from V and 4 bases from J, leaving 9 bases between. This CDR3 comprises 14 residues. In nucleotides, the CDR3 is TGTGCCAGCAGTTTAACAGGTGCTTACAATGAGCAGTTCTTC. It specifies CASSLTGAYNEQFF.

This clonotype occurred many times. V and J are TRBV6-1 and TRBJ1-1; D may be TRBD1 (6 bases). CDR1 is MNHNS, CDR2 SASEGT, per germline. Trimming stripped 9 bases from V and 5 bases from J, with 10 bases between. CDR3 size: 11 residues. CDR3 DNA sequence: TGTGCCAGTGAGGGGGGAACTGAAGCTTTCTTT. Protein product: CASEGGTEAFF.

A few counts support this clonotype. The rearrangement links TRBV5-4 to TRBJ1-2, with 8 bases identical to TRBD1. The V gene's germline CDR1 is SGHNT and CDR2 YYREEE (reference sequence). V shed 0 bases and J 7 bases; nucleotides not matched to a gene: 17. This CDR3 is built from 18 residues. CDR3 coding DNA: TGTGCCAGCAGCTTGGACCCCGGAATGCAGGGGGCTATTATTGGCTACACCTTC. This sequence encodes CASSLDPGMQGAIIGYTF.

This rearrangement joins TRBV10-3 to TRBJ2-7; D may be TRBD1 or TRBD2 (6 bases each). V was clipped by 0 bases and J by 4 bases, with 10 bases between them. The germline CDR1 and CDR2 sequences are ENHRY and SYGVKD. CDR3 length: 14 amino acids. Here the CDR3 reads CAISESVGGYEQYF. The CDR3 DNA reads TGTGCCATCAGTGAGTCGGTAGGGGGGTACGAGCAGTACTTC.

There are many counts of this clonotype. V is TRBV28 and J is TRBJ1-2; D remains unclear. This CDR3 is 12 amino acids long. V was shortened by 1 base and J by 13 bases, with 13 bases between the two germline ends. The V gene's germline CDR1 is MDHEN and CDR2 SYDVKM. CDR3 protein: CASSLYSAAITF. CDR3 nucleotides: TGTGCCAGCAGTTTATATTCAGCAGCCATCACCTTC.

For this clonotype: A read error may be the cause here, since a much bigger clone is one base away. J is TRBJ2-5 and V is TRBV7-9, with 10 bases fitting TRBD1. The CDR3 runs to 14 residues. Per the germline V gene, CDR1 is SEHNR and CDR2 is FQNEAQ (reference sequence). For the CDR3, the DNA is TGTACCAGCAGCAAGACAGGGGGCCTTGAGACCCAGTACTTC. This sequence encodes CTSSKTGGLETQYF.

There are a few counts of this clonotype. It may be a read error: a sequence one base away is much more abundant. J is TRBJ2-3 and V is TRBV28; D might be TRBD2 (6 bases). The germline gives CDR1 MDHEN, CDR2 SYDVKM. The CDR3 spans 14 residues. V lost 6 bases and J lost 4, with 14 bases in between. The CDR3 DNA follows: TGTGCCAGCAGACCTCGAGGGACTGCAGATACGCAGTATTTT. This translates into CASRPRGTADTQYF.

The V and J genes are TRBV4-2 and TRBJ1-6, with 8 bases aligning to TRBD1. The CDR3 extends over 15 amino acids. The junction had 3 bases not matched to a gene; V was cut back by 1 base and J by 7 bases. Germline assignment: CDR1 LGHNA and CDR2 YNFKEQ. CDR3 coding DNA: TGTGCCAGCAGCCAAGGAGGGGACAGGAATTCACCCCTCCACTTT. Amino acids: CASSQGGDRNSPLHF.

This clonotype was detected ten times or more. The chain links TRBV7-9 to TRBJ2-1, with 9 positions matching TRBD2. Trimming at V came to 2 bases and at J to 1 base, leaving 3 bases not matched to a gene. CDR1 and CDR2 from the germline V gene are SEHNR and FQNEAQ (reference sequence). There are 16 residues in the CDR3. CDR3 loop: CASSLLLAGSYNEQFF. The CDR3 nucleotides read TGTGCCAGCAGCTTACTCCTAGCGGGGTCCTACAATGAGCAGTTCTTC.

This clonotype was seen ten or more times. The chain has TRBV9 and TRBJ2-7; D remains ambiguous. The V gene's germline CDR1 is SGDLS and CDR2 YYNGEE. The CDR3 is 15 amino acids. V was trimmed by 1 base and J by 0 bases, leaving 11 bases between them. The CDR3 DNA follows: TGTGCCAGCAGCGTAACCCCTCGGACCTCCTACGAGCAGTACTTC. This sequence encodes CASSVTPRTSYEQYF.

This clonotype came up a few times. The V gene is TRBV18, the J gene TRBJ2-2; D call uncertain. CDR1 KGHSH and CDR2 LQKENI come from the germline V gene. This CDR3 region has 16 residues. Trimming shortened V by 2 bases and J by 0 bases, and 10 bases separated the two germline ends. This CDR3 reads CASSPVGGTNTGELFF. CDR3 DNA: TGTGCCAGCTCACCAGTGGGCGGAACGAACACCGGGGAGCTGTTTTTT.

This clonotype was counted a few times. The CDR3 here is CASSFSISLSNQPQHF. In DNA, the CDR3 is TGTGCCAGCAGCTTCTCTATCAGTCTTAGCAATCAGCCCCAGCATTTT. The rearrangement links TRBV7-2 to TRBJ1-5; no reliable D call. CDR1 SGHTA and CDR2 FQGNSA come from the germline V gene. V shed 3 bases and J shed 0 bases, with 12 bases lying between them. The CDR3 has 16 residues. The full variable domain, its missing parts supplied by reference TRBV7-2 and TRBJ1-5, is GAGVSQSPSNKVTEKGKDVELRCDPISGHTALYWYRQSLGQGLEFLIYFQGNSAPDKSGLPSDRFSAERTGGSVSTLTIQRTQQEDSAVYLCASSFSISLSNQPQHFGDGTRLSIL.

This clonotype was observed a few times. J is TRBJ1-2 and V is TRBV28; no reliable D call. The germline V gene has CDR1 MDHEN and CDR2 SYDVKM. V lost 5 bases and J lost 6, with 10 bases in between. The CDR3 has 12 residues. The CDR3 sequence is CASSRGRDGYTF. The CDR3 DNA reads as TGTGCCAGCAGTAGAGGGAGGGATGGCTACACCTTC.

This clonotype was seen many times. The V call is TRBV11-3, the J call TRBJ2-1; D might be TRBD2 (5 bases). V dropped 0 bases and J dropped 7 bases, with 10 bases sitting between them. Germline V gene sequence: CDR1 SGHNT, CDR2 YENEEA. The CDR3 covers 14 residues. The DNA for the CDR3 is TGTGCCAGCAGCTTAGAGGCCGGGGTAAATGAGCAGTTCTTC. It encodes CASSLEAGVNEQFF.

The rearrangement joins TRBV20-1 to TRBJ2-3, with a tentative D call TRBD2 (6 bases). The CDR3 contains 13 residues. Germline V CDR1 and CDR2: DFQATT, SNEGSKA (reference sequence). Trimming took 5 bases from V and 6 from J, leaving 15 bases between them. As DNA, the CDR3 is TGCAGTGCTCCCGGACGGGCGGGGGATACGCAGTATTTT. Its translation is CSAPGRAGDTQYF.

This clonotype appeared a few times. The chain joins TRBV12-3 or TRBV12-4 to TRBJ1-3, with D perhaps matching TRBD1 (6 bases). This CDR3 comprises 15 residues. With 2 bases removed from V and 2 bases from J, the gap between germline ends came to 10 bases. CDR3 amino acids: CASSLSGDAGNTIYF. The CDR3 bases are TGTGCCAGCAGTTTATCAGGGGACGCTGGAAACACCATATATTTT.

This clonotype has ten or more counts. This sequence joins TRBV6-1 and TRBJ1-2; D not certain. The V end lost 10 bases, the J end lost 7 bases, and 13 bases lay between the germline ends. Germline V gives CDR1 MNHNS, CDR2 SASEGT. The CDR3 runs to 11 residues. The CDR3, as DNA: TGTGCCACCCTCAACACGGGTGGCTACACCTTC. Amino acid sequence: CATLNTGGYTF.

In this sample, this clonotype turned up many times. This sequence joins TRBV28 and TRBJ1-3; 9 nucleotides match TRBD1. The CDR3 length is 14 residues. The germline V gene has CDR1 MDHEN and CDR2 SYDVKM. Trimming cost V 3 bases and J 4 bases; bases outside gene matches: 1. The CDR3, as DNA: TGTGCCAGCAGTTTGGGGACAGGGGGAAACACCATATATTTT. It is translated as CASSLGTGGNTIYF.

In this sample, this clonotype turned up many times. CDR3 DNA sequence: TGTGCCAGCAGTTACTCGAGGTTGGGGGGAGGGCAGCGAGAGACCCAGTACTTC. Translated: CASSYSRLGGGQRETQYF. The chain links TRBV6-5 to TRBJ2-5; TRBD2 aligns across 7 bases. The germline V gene encodes CDR1 MNHEY and CDR2 SVGAGI. J was trimmed by 4 bases and V by 0 bases; bases with no gene match: 14. The CDR3 loop spans 18 amino acids.

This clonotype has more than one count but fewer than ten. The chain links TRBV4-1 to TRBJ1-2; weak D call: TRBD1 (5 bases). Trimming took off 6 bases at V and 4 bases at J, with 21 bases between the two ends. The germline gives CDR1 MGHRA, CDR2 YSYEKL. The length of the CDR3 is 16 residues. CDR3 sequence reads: CASSPTPPGPVYGYTF. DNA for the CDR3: TGCGCCAGCAGTCCTACCCCACCGGGACCGGTCTATGGCTACACCTTC.

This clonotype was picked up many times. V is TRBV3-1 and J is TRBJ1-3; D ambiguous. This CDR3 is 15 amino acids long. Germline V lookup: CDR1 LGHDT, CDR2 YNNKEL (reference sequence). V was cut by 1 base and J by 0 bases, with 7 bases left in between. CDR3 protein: CASSQVAASGNTIYF. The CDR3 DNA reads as TGTGCCAGCAGCCAAGTCGCAGCCTCTGGAAACACCATATATTTT.

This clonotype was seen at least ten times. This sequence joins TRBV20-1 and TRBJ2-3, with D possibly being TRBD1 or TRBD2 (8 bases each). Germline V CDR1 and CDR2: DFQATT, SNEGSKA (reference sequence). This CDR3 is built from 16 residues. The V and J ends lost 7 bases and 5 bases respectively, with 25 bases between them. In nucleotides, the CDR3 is TGCAGTGTTCAGGGGGCGGGAGGCCGGAACCAAGATACGCAGTATTTT. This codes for CSVQGAGGRNQDTQYF.